These 18 T cell receptor beta chains share one sample of origin, sequenced in a study of T-cell reconstitution after alpha-beta-depleted transplantation in children. The library targeted TCRbeta and was prepared with unique molecular identifiers. TCRdb reprocessed the PCR reads with MiXCR, giving one entry per CDR3 protein. The sample records about 540,000 distinct CDR3 sequences, around 19% being singletons. Sequenced here: PBMCs from the stem cell graft donor, sampled from the stem cell graft. These receptors were collected from a human donor who donated a stem cell graft to a child with acute lymphoblastic leukemia.

Worth noting for this clonotype: This CDR3 is missing its conserved last phenylalanine or tryptophan, likely due to a read error. The rearrangement links TRBV12-3 or TRBV12-4 to TRBJ2-1; 7 bases are shared with TRBD2. V lost 5 bases, J lost 9 bases, and 4 bases stayed unmatched. The CDR3 length is 12 residues. The CDR3 bases are TGTGCCAGCAGTCAGACTAGCTTTGAGCAGTTCTCC. As protein: CASSQTSFEQFS.

This clonotype was counted a few times. V is TRBV10-3 and J is TRBJ1-2, with 8 bases aligning to TRBD1. This CDR3 is 17 amino acids long. CDR1 ENHRY and CDR2 SYGVKD come from the germline V gene. The J segment lost 2 bases and the V segment lost 6 bases, leaving 14 bases of the junction unmatched. The CDR3 is CAIRQGQGKRINYGYTF. CDR3 DNA sequence: TGTGCCATCAGACAAGGACAGGGTAAACGTATAAACTATGGCTACACCTTC.

This chain joins TRBV3-1 and TRBJ2-1; no clear D. The CDR3 spans 14 residues. Trimming pared 1 base from V and 3 bases from J, leaving 7 bases between. From germline, CDR1 is LGHDT and CDR2 YNNKEL (reference sequence). CDR3 sequence (DNA): TGTGCCAGCAGCCAAGGCGGAAACTACAATGAGCAGTTCTTC. Translation gives CASSQGGNYNEQFF.

The CDR3 reads CASSRLAGRSGELFF. Written as DNA, the CDR3 is TGCGCCAGCAGCAGACTAGCGGGAAGGTCCGGGGAGCTGTTTTTT. This chain connects TRBV5-1 to TRBJ2-2; 11 positions match TRBD2. The CDR3 runs to 15 residues. V lost 4 bases to trimming and J lost 6 bases; unmatched junction nucleotides: 5. Germline values: CDR1 SGHRS, CDR2 YFSETQ.

A few counts support this clonotype. The genes are TRBV5-1 and TRBJ2-5; D not certain. V was clipped by 0 bases and J by 2 bases, with 14 bases between them. The CDR3 contains 16 residues. CDR1 is SGHRS and CDR2 is YFSETQ in the germline V gene. This CDR3 reads CASSLVPLGTQETQYF. In nucleotides, the CDR3 is TGCGCCAGCAGCTTGGTTCCTCTGGGTACTCAAGAGACCCAGTACTTC.

This clonotype appeared a few times. The chain is built from TRBV27 and TRBJ1-5; tentative D call: TRBD1 (6 bases). The CDR3 has 17 residues. Germline lookup yields CDR1 MNHEY and CDR2 SMNVEV (reference sequence). Trimming pared 5 bases from V and 0 bases from J, leaving 17 bases between. The CDR3 region has the DNA TGTGCCAGCAGTCCGACTTCGATAGGGGGTAGCAATCAGCCCCAGCATTTT. Its protein product is CASSPTSIGGSNQPQHF.

This clonotype was seen ten or more times. This chain connects TRBV5-5 to TRBJ2-3; 8 bases line up with TRBD1. V lost 4 bases, J lost 7 bases, and 8 bases stayed unmatched. Germline V gene data show CDR1 as SGHKS and CDR2 as YYEKEE (reference sequence). This CDR3 comprises 14 residues. The CDR3 DNA is TGTGCCAGCAGCGCCGAGGACAGGGAAAATACGCAGTATTTT. This translates into CASSAEDRENTQYF. The entire variable domain, with the rest obtained from reference TRBV5-5 and TRBJ2-3, is as follows: DAGVTQSPTHLIKTRGQQVTLRCSPISGHKSVSWYQQVLGQGPQFIFQYYEKEERGRGNFPDRFSARQFPNYSSELNVNALLLGDSALYLCASSAEDRENTQYFGPGTRLTVL.

The rearrangement joins TRBV4-2 to TRBJ2-3; 11 bases align to TRBD2. Germline lookup yields CDR1 LGHNA and CDR2 YNFKEQ. V was clipped by 4 bases and J by 0 bases; unmatched bases: 12. The CDR3 consists of 19 residues. CDR3 sequence: CASSPRVAGGPGSTDTQYF. Written as DNA, the CDR3 is TGTGCCAGCAGCCCTCGGGTAGCGGGAGGGCCGGGGAGCACAGATACGCAGTATTTT.

The J gene is TRBJ2-5, the V gene TRBV12-3 or TRBV12-4, with TRBD2 identical over 16 bases. Trimming cost V 6 bases and J 4 bases; bases outside gene matches: 11. This CDR3 comprises 18 residues. The CDR3 here is CASSPAGLAGGAPETQYF. DNA of the CDR3: TGTGCCAGCAGCCCCGCGGGACTAGCGGGAGGGGCCCCAGAGACCCAGTACTTC.

The chain combines TRBV12-3 or TRBV12-4 with TRBJ2-1, with no clear D. Trimming removed 7 bases from V and 4 bases from J, with 20 bases in between. This CDR3 comprises 16 residues. CDR3 amino acids: CASTGISRIWYNEQFF. In DNA, the CDR3 is TGTGCCAGCACGGGTATCTCGAGAATATGGTACAATGAGCAGTTCTTC.

The rearrangement uses TRBV7-9 and TRBJ1-1; 8 bases fit TRBD1. The CDR3 consists of 16 residues. Per the germline V gene, CDR1 is SEHNR and CDR2 is FQNEAQ (reference sequence). The trim removed 4 bases at V and 4 bases at J, leaving 11 bases unmatched. CDR3 amino acids: CASSSPGGPLGTEAFF. The DNA for the CDR3 is TGTGCCAGCAGCTCCCCAGGGGGCCCTTTGGGCACTGAAGCTTTCTTT.

The chain has TRBV5-1 and TRBJ2-1; 7 nucleotides align to TRBD2. The CDR3 is made up of 15 amino acids. The V and J ends lost 0 bases and 5 bases, in that order; junction bases with no gene match: 5. CDR1 is SGHRS and CDR2 is YFSETQ in the germline V gene. This CDR3 reads CASSLALAVNNEQFF. For the CDR3, the DNA is TGCGCCAGCAGCTTGGCTCTAGCGGTTAACAATGAGCAGTTCTTC.

This clonotype was picked up a small number of times. V gene TRBV5-1 combines with J gene TRBJ2-5; TRBD2 agrees at 8 bases. Germline V gives CDR1 SGHRS, CDR2 YFSETQ. This CDR3 is 17 amino acids long. Trimming cost V 1 base and J 1 base; bases outside gene matches: 9. CDR3 bases: TGCGCCAGCAGCTTGACCGGGACTAGTTATATCCAAGAGACCCAGTACTTC. Protein sequence: CASSLTGTSYIQETQYF.

The chain recombines TRBV18 with TRBJ2-1, with 12 bases matching TRBD2. The J segment lost 7 bases and the V segment lost 3 bases, leaving 4 bases of the junction unmatched. CDR1 and CDR2 from the germline V gene are KGHSH and LQKENI. The CDR3 runs 15 residues. CDR3 DNA sequence: TGTGCCAGCTCACCGACTAGCGGGAGTGGGAATGAGCAGTTCTTC. It specifies CASSPTSGSGNEQFF.

This clonotype appeared many times. The rearrangement links TRBV5-1 to TRBJ1-1, with 8 bases identical to TRBD1. After removal of 4 bases from V and 0 bases from J, the junction contained 8 bases not matched to a gene. The CDR3 covers 16 residues. Germline V gene lookup returns CDR1 SGHRS and CDR2 YFSETQ. The CDR3 region has the DNA TGCGCCAGCAGCAGAGGGACAGGCCCTATGAACACTGAAGCTTTCTTT. It translates to CASSRGTGPMNTEAFF. Full variable domain (remainder filled in from reference TRBV5-1 and TRBJ1-1): KAGVTQTPRYLIKTRGQQVTLSCSPISGHRSVSWYQQTPGQGLQFLFEYFSETQRNKGNFPGRFSGRQFSNSRSEMNVSTLELGDSALYLCASSRGTGPMNTEAFFGQGTRLTVV.

This clonotype was observed a handful of times. The CDR3 here is CASSDRDGWYEQYF. DNA for the CDR3: TGTGCCAGCAGCGACCGGGACGGCTGGTACGAGCAGTACTTC. The chain is built from TRBV7-9 and TRBJ2-7; tentatively, D is TRBD1 or TRBD2 (5 bases each). This CDR3 is built from 14 residues. In germline, CDR1 is SEHNR, CDR2 FQNEAQ (reference sequence). Trimming pared 5 bases from V and 4 bases from J, leaving 15 bases between. Variable domain in full (rest from reference TRBV7-9 and TRBJ2-7): DTGVSQNPRHKITKRGQNVTFRCDPISEHNRLYWYRQTLGQGPEFLTYFQNEAQLEKSRLLSDRFSAERPKGSFSTLEIQRTEQGDSAMYLCASSDRDGWYEQYFGPGTRLTVT.

The chain employs TRBV11-1 and TRBJ1-1; D is unclear. CDR1 is SGHAT, CDR2 FQDESV, per germline (reference sequence). V dropped 2 bases and J dropped 6 bases, with 28 bases sitting between them. The CDR3 spans 19 residues. CDR3 coding DNA: TGTGCCAGCAGCTTAAAAGGGTGGGCAGGAGGCTCCGCTGGGGCTGAAGCTTTCTTT. This translates into CASSLKGWAGGSAGAEAFF. The complete variable domain, with remaining parts taken from reference TRBV11-1 and TRBJ1-1, reads EAEVAQSPRYKITEKSQAVAFWCDPISGHATLYWYRQILGQGPELLVQFQDESVVDDSQLPKDRFSAERLKGVDSTLKIQPAELGDSAMYLCASSLKGWAGGSAGAEAFFGQGTRLTVV.

This clonotype was observed a few times. The V gene is TRBV10-3, the J gene TRBJ2-2; D not certain. The CDR3 spans 13 residues. Germline CDR1 and CDR2: ENHRY and SYGVKD. Deletions cut 2 bases from V and 1 base from J, with 2 bases between. The CDR3 DNA is TGTGCCATCAGTGAGCGGAACACCGGGGAGCTGTTTTTT. It is translated as CAISERNTGELFF.